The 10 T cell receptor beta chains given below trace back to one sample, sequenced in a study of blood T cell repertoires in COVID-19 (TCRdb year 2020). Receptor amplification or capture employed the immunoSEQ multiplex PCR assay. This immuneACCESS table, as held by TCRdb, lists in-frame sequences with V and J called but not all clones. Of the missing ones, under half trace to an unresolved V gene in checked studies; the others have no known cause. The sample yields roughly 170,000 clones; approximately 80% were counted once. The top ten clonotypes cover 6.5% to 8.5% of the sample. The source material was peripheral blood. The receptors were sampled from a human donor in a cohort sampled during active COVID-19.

Here the CDR3 reads CASSQREDRGANYGYTF. In DNA, the CDR3 is TGTGCCAGCAGCCAACGCGAAGACAGGGGAGCGAACTATGGCTACACCTTC. The chain has TRBV4-2 and TRBJ1-2; TRBD1 aligns across 8 bases. J lost 2 bases, V lost 2 bases, and 10 bases had no gene match. The CDR3 length is 17 residues. Germline V lookup: CDR1 LGHNA, CDR2 YNFKEQ.

The CDR3 DNA follows: TGTGCCAGCAGCTTTGCTCGGACTAGCGGGGAGACCCAGTACTTC. Translation: CASSFARTSGETQYF. The rearrangement uses TRBV5-8 and TRBJ2-5; 11 bases are shared with TRBD2. This CDR3 is built from 15 residues. Germline values: CDR1 SGHTS, CDR2 YDEGEE. J was trimmed by 5 bases and V by 2 bases; bases with no gene match: 5.

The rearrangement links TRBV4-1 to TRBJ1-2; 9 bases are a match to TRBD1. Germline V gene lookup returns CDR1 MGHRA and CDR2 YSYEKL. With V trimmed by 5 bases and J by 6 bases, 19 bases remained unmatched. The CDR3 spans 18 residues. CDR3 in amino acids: CASSDHPGQGSESNGYTF. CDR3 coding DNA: TGCGCCAGCAGCGACCACCCGGGACAGGGCTCAGAAAGTAATGGCTACACCTTC.

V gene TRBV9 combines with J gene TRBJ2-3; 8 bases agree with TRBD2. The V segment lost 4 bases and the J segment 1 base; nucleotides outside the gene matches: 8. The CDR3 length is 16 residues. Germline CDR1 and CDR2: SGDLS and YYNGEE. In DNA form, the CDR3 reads TGTGCCAGCAGCAAACGGACCGGGGGGGGCACAGATACGCAGTATTTT. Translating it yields CASSKRTGGGTDTQYF.

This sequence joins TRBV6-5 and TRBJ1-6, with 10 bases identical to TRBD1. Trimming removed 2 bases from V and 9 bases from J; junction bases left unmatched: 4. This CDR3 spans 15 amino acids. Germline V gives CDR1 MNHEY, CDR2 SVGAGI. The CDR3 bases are TGTGCCAGCAGTTACCAAGGACAGGGGGTTTCACCCCTCCACTTT. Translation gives CASSYQGQGVSPLHF.

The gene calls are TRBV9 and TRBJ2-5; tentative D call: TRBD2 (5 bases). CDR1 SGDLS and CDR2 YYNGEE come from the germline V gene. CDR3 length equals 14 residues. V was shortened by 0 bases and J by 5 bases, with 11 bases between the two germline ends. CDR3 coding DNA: TGTGCCAGCAGCGTAGGGGGATCGGGGGAGACCCAGTACTTC. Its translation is CASSVGGSGETQYF. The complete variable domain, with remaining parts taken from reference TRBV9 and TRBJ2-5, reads DSGVTQTPKHLITATGQRVTLRCSPRSGDLSVYWYQQSLDQGLQFLIQYYNGEERAKGNILERFSAQQFPDLHSELNLSSLELGDSALYFCASSVGGSGETQYFGPGTRLLVL.

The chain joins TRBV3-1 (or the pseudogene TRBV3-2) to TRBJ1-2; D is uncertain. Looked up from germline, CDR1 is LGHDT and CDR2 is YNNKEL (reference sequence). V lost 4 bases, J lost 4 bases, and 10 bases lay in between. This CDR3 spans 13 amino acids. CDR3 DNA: TGTGCCAGCAGCCCCTCGCGTTCCTATGGCTACACCTTC. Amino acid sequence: CASSPSRSYGYTF.

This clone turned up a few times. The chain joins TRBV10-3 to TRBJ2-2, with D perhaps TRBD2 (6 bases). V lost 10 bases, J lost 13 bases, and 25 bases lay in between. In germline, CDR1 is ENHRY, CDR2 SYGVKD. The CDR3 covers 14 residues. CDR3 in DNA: TGTGCCACCAGCCTTTGGGGAGGTATCGGTGTGCTGTTTTTT. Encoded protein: CATSLWGGIGVLFF.

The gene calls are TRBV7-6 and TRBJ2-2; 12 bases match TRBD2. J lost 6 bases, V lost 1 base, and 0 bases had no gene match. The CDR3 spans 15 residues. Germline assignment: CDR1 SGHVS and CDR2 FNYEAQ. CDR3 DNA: TGTGCCAGCAGCTTAGGACTAGCGGGGGCCGGGGAGCTGTTTTTT. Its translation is CASSLGLAGAGELFF.

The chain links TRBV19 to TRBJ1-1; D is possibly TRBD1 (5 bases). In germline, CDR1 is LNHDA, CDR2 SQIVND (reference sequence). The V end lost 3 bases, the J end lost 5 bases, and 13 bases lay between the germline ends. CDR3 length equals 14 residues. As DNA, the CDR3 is TGTGCCAGTAGTATGGGATTTCGGGGGACTGAAGCTTTCTTT. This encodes CASSMGFRGTEAFF.